The present T cell receptor (beta chain) was sequenced within a study of Graves' ophthalmopathy and Graves' hyperthyroidism. Whole-study context: The authors collected peripheral blood at initial diagnosis, before any treatment.

This clonotype has more than one count but fewer than ten. Between the trimmed V and J ends, which lost 7 bases and 3 bases, there was a span of 15 bases. Germline V gene data show CDR1 as MNHEY and CDR2 as SVGEGT. This CDR3 comprises 14 residues. RNA served as the template for amplifying TCR beta CDR3 regions. The first round was an RT-PCR with HTBI primers, and the second round was a multiplex PCR. Via MiXCR, TCRdb re-called the multiplex PCR reads, giving one row per CDR3 protein. The sample includes 620,000 or so distinct CDR3 sequences, 22% of them seen just once. This clonotype was sampled from a woman aged 18-35 years with stable Graves' hyperthyroidism. Some clones in this sample may be carry-over from other donors' samples. The sequencing input was peripheral blood. The chain combines TRBV6-2 or TRBV6-3 with TRBJ1-2; D might be TRBD1 (6 bases). CDR3 sequence: CASTLQGSYYGYTF. CDR3 in DNA: TGTGCCAGCACCTTACAGGGATCTTACTATGGCTACACCTTC.